These 16 T cell receptor beta chains originate from one sample sequenced in a study of long-term antiretroviral therapy in people with HIV (dated by TCRdb to the early 2020s). Sequencing of the TRB variable region was done with the immunoSEQ hsTCRB v3.0 assay at survey level resolution. TCRdb re-hosts the immuneACCESS table, in-frame sequences only. Its copies lack some clones; in the studies checked, an unresolved V gene accounts for under half of them, and the cause for the rest is not known. The sample table contains about 20,000 clones; only one count was recorded for over 60% of them. Around 15% of the sample is taken by the ten largest. This sample comprised unsorted PBMCs, obtained 2.9 years after starting antiretroviral therapy. These TCRs come from a woman aged 25-40 years with HIV.

This clone was detected only a few times. The V and J genes are TRBV19 and TRBJ2-7; D not resolved. The V end was cut by 1 base, the J end by 0 bases, with 4 bases between. Germline CDR1 is LNHDA and CDR2 is SQIVND (reference sequence). The CDR3 loop spans 13 amino acids. The CDR3 nucleotides read TGTGCCAGTAGTATAGGCCACTCCTACGAGCAGTACTTC. Protein product: CASSIGHSYEQYF.

The CDR3 loop is CASSWGQGFEQYF. The CDR3 DNA follows: TGTGCCAGCAGCTGGGGACAGGGGTTCGAGCAGTACTTC. The chain joins TRBV7-3 to TRBJ2-7, with 10 bases identical to TRBD1. V shed 4 bases and J 6 bases; nucleotides not matched to a gene: 3. CDR1 and CDR2 (germline): SGHTA, FQGTGA. The CDR3 extends over 13 amino acids. The full variable domain, rest sourced from reference TRBV7-3 and TRBJ2-7, is GAGVSQTPSNKVTEKGKYVELRCDPISGHTALYWYRQSLGQGPEFLIYFQGTGAADDSGLPNDRFFAVRPEGSVSTLKIQRTERGDSAVYLCASSWGQGFEQYFGPGTRLTVT.

This chain uses TRBV4-2 with TRBJ2-7; TRBD1 aligns across 9 bases. The germline V gene encodes CDR1 LGHNA and CDR2 YNFKEQ. The CDR3 loop spans 16 amino acids. Trimming removed 0 bases from V and 3 bases from J; junction bases left unmatched: 6. The CDR3 DNA follows: TGTGCCAGCAGCCAAGATAGGACAGGGGATTTCTACGAGCAGTACGTC. Translating it yields CASSQDRTGDFYEQYV.

This clone was detected a few times. This rearrangement joins TRBV15 to TRBJ1-5; D unresolved. This CDR3 comprises 12 residues. CDR1 is LNHNV and CDR2 is YYDKDF in the germline V gene (reference sequence). V was pared by 0 bases and J by 7 bases, with 4 bases between. This CDR3 is CATSRDQQPQHF. CDR3 sequence (DNA): TGTGCCACCAGCAGAGATCAACAGCCCCAGCATTTT.

The chain is built from TRBV7-3 and TRBJ2-1; TRBD1 is a possible D gene (5 bases). Germline V gene lookup returns CDR1 SGHTA and CDR2 FQGTGA. This CDR3 contains 13 residues. V was pared by 4 bases and J by 6 bases, with 10 bases between. CDR3 in DNA: TGTGCCAGCAGCTCTCAGGGTGGCAATGAGCAGTTCTTC. It encodes CASSSQGGNEQFF.

The chain recombines TRBV19 with TRBJ2-7; TRBD2 is a possible D gene (7 bases). CDR1 and CDR2 (germline): LNHDA, SQIVND (reference sequence). The CDR3 runs 19 residues. With 1 base removed from V and 3 bases from J, the gap between germline ends came to 25 bases. The CDR3 is CASSIGVPGTRGDYYEQYF. CDR3 in DNA: TGTGCCAGTAGTATAGGGGTCCCCGGGACAAGGGGGGACTACTACGAGCAGTACTTC.

The chain links TRBV27 to TRBJ1-1; no clear D gene. The CDR3 covers 15 residues. CDR1 is MNHEY, CDR2 SMNVEV, per germline (reference sequence). Trimming shortened V by 6 bases and J by 1 base, and 15 bases separated the two germline ends. This CDR3 is CASSPNTGPNTEAFF. CDR3 in DNA: TGTGCCAGCAGCCCTAATACCGGGCCGAACACTGAAGCTTTCTTT.

V gene TRBV30 combines with J gene TRBJ1-3, with 7 bases lining up with TRBD1. Germline V lookup: CDR1 GTSNPN, CDR2 SVGIG (reference sequence). After removal of 3 bases from V and 2 bases from J, the junction contained 4 bases not matched to a gene. The CDR3 extends over 14 amino acids. The CDR3 sequence is CAWRAGTAGNTIYF. The CDR3 DNA follows: TGTGCCTGGAGGGCCGGGACAGCTGGAAACACCATATATTTT.

The chain links TRBV19 to TRBJ1-2, with no clear D. The CDR3 runs 13 residues. Germline V gene lookup returns CDR1 LNHDA and CDR2 SQIVND (reference sequence). Trimming took 3 bases from V and 2 from J, leaving 7 bases between them. The CDR3 loop reads CASSIYSNYGYTF. The CDR3 DNA reads as TGTGCCAGTAGTATTTACAGCAACTATGGCTACACCTTC.

This clone was found once. J is TRBJ1-2 and V is TRBV5-6; possible D gene TRBD1, 5 bases. The V end lost 2 bases, the J end lost 4 bases, and 15 bases lay between the germline ends. Germline V gives CDR1 SGHDT, CDR2 YYEEEE. The CDR3 extends over 15 amino acids. The CDR3 coding sequence is TGTGCCAGCAGCTTAGGTCGAGATAGGGGCTATGGCTACACCTTC. Protein: CASSLGRDRGYGYTF.

This clone ranks as medium-sized. The rearrangement joins TRBV2 to TRBJ1-5; a weak D match, TRBD1 (6 bases). Trimming removed 7 bases at V and 6 bases at J, with 10 bases between. This CDR3 is 12 amino acids long. The germline gives CDR1 SNHLY, CDR2 FYNNEI. CDR3 region: CASTGDGQPQHF. CDR3 DNA sequence: TGTGCCAGCACAGGGGACGGTCAGCCCCAGCATTTT.

DNA of the CDR3: TGTGCCAGCAGCTTAGGCCGGGGCGACACCGGGGAGCTGTTTTTT. This sequence encodes CASSLGRGDTGELFF. J is TRBJ2-2 and V is TRBV7-9; D tentatively fits TRBD1 or TRBD2 (5 bases each). Trimming left V 1 base short and J 3 bases short, with 9 bases between. CDR3 length: 15 residues. Per the germline V gene, CDR1 is SEHNR and CDR2 is FQNEAQ (reference sequence).

This clone has only a few counts. This chain joins TRBV2 and TRBJ1-6, with D unresolved. The germline V and J ends were trimmed by 4 bases and 10 bases, with 17 bases remaining between them. The V gene's germline CDR1 is SNHLY and CDR2 FYNNEI. The CDR3 is 15 residues long. CDR3 nucleotide sequence: TGTGCCAGCAGTGTACGGCGGAGCGATGGCTCACCCCTCCACTTT. Translation: CASSVRRSDGSPLHF.

V gene TRBV5-1 combines with J gene TRBJ1-1; 10 bases are a match to TRBD1. Germline CDR1 SGHRS, CDR2 YFSETQ. J was trimmed by 4 bases and V by 4 bases; bases with no gene match: 4. The CDR3 has 14 residues. CDR3 DNA sequence: TGCGCCAGCAGCACGGGACAGGGGTCCACTGAAGCTTTCTTT. Translated: CASSTGQGSTEAFF.

The chain is built from TRBV6-5 and TRBJ2-5; 13 bases agree with TRBD2. Per the germline V gene, CDR1 is MNHEY and CDR2 is SVGAGI. This CDR3 spans 15 amino acids. Germline trimming cut 2 bases from V and 5 bases from J; bases unmatched to any gene: 2. The CDR3 loop reads CASSYTSGGAETQYF. CDR3 in DNA: TGTGCCAGCAGTTACACTAGCGGGGGGGCGGAGACCCAGTACTTC.

This clone came up once. J is TRBJ2-6 and V is TRBV5-1; D may be TRBD1 (6 bases). CDR1 and CDR2 (germline): SGHRS, YFSETQ. This CDR3 has 17 amino acids. The V and J ends lost 0 bases and 4 bases respectively, with 14 bases between them. CDR3 in DNA: TGCGCCAGCAGCTTGGCGCCTTGGGACAAGGGGGCCAACGTCCTGACTTTC. Its translation: CASSLAPWDKGANVLTF.